What follows describes a single T cell receptor beta chain. Using a J-beta primer mix together with a sample-barcoded 5' primer, a second PCR was run for about 7 to 12 cycles. TCRdb analysed the 5' RACE reads with MiXCR anew, one entry per CDR3 protein. The table includes 870,000 or so distinct CDR3 sequences, roughly 26% detected once. This record comes from a study of blood T cells in healthy people across ages. Germline loops: CDR1 SGDLS, CDR2 YYNGEE. The germline V and J ends were trimmed by 0 bases and 4 bases, with 11 bases remaining between them. The CDR3 is made up of 15 amino acids. The specimen sequenced was blood. This receptor was taken from a woman older than 75 in good health. The chain is built from TRBV9 and TRBJ2-1; TRBD1 might be the D (5 bases). The CDR3 DNA is TGTGCCAGCAGCGTAGCAGGGCGGCCATACAATGAGCAGTTCTTC. Protein product: CASSVAGRPYNEQFF.